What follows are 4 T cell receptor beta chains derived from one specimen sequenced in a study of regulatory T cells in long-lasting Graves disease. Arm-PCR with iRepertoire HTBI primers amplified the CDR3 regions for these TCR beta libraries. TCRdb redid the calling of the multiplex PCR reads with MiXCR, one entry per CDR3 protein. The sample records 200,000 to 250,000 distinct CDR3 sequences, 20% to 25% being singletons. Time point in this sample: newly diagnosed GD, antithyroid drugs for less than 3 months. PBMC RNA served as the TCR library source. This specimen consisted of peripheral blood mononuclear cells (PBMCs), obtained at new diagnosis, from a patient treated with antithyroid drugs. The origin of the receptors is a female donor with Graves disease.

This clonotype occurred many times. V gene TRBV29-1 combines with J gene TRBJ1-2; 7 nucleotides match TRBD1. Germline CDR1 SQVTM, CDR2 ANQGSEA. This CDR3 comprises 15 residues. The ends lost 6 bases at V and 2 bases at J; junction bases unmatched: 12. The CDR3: CSVPQRGGKNYGYTF. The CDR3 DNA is TGCAGCGTCCCCCAGAGAGGGGGCAAAAACTATGGCTACACCTTC.

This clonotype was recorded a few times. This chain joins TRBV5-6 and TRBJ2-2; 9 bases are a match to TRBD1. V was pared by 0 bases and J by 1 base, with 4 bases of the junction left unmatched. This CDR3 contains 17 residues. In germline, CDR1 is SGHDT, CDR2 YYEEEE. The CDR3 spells CASSLVPGQGNTGELFF. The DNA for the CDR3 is TGTGCCAGCAGCTTGGTCCCGGGACAGGGGAACACCGGGGAGCTGTTTTTT.

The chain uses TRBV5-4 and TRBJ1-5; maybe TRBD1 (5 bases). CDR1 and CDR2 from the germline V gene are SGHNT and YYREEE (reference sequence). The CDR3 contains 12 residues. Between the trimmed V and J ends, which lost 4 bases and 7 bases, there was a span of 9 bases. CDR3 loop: CASSRKGQPQHF. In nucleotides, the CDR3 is TGTGCCAGCAGCCGTAAGGGGCAGCCCCAGCATTTT.

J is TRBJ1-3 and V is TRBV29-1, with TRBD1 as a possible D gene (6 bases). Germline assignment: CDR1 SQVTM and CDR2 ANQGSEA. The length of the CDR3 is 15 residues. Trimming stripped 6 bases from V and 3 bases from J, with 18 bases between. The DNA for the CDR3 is TGCAGCGTCTTGCCTGTGGGGGGCAATGGAAACACCATATATTTT. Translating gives CSVLPVGGNGNTIYF.